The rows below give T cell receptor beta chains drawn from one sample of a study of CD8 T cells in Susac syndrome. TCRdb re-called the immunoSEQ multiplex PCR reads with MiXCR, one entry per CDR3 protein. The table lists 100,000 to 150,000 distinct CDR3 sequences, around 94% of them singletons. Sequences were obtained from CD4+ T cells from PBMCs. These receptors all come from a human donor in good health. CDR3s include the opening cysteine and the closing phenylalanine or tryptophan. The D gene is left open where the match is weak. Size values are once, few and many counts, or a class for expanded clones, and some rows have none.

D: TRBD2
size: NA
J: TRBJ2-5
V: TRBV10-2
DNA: TGCGCCAGCACTGGGACTAGCGGGAGGGAGACCCAGTACTTC
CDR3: CASTGTSGRETQYF

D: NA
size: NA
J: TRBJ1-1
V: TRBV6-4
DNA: TGTGCCAGCAGCCCCGGACCCGGGACAACTGAAGCTTTCTTT
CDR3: CASSPGPGTTEAFF

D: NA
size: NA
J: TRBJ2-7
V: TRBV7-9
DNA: TGTGCCAGCAGCCAGGGGGACTGGGAGCGGTACGAGCAGTACTTC
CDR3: CASSQGDWERYEQYF

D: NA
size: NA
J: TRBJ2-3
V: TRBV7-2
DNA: TGTGCCAGCAGCCCGGACAGCAACAAAGATACGCAGTATTTT
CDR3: CASSPDSNKDTQYF

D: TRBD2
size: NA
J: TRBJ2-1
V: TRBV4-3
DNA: TGCGCCAGCAGCCACCTCACTAGCGGGAGATACAATGAGCAGTTCTTC
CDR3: CASSHLTSGRYNEQFF

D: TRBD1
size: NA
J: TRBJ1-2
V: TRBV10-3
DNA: TGTGCCATCAGCCCTTCAGGGGGCGAGCGCTATGGCTACACCTTC
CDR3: CAISPSGGERYGYTF

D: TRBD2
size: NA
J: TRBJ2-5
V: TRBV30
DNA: TGTGCCTGGAGTGTAGGCGGGAGTGGAGAGACCCAGTACTTC
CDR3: CAWSVGGSGETQYF

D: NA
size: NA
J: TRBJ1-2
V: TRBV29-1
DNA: TGCAGCGTTGAAGAGGGGACTAACTATGGCTACACCTTC
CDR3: CSVEEGTNYGYTF

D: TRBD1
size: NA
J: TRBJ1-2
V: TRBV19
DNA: TGTGCCAGTAGTTTCCGGGACAGGGGTTATGGCTACACCTTC
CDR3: CASSFRDRGYGYTF

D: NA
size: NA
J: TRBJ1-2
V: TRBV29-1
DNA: TGCAGCGCAGACAGTATAGGCGGCTACACCTTC
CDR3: CSADSIGGYTF

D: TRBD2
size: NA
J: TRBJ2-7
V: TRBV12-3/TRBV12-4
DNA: TGTGCCAGCAGTCCTGGGGGAGGCGGGGGCTCCTACGAGCAGTACTTC
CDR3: CASSPGGGGGSYEQYF

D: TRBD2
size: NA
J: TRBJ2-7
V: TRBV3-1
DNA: TGTGCCAGCAGCCAAGAACTGTCCTCTAGCGGGGGTTACGAGCAGTACTTC
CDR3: CASSQELSSSGGYEQYF

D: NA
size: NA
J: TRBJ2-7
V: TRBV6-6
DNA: TGTGCCAGCATCAAGGAAGGACGGGACCACGAGCAGTACTTC
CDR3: CASIKEGRDHEQYF

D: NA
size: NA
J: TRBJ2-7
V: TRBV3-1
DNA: TGTGCCAGCAGAAGGGCACCACCAGCAGCCTACGAGCAGTACTTC
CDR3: CASRRAPPAAYEQYF

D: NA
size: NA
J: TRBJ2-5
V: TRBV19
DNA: TGTGCCAGTAGGGCGGGGTGGCGACAGTCGCAAGAGACCCAGTACTTC
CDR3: CASRAGWRQSQETQYF

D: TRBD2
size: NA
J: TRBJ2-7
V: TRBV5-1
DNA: TGCGCCAGCAGCTTCGGTTCGCGGGAGGGGACCCACGAGCAGTACTTC
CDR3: CASSFGSREGTHEQYF

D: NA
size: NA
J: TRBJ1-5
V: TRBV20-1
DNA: TGCAGTGCTAGGGGGGCCTTGGGGCCCAATCAGCCCCAGCATTTT
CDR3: CSARGALGPNQPQHF

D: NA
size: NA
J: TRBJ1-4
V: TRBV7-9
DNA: TGTGCCAGCAGCTTAGGCCTCTCGCAGGGAGGAGAAAAACTGTTTTTT
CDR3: CASSLGLSQGGEKLFF

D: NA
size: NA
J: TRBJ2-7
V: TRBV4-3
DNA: TGCGCCAGCAGCCAAGGGCCGGGCCGGAGCTCCTACGAGCAGTACTTC
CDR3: CASSQGPGRSSYEQYF

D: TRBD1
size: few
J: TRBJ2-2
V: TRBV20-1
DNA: TGCAGTGCTGGCACAGGGGGAAACACCGGGGAGCTGTTTTTT
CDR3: CSAGTGGNTGELFF

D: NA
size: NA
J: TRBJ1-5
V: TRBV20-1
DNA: TGCAGTGCTAAAGTACCTATTAGCAATCAGCCCCAGCATTTT
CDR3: CSAKVPISNQPQHF

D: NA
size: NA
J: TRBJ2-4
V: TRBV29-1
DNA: TGCAGCGTTGGGGGCCCAGCTTCCAAAAACATTCAGTACTTC
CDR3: CSVGGPASKNIQYF

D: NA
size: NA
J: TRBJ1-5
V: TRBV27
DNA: TGTGCCAGCAGTTTACTTAATAGCAATCAGCCCCAGCATTTT
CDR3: CASSLLNSNQPQHF

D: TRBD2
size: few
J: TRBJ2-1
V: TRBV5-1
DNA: TGCGCCAGCAGCAACAGCGGGAGTCATTCCTACAATGAGCAGTTCTTC
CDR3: CASSNSGSHSYNEQFF

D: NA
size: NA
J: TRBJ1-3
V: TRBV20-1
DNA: TGCAGTGCTAGAGATCCTGGAAACACCATATATTTT
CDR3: CSARDPGNTIYF

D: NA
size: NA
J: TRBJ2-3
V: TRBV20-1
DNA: TGCAGTGCTAGCCTTAGGGCCACAGATACGCAGTATTTT
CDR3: CSASLRATDTQYF

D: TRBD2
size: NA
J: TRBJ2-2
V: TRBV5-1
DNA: TGCGCCAGCAGCCCGCGGACTAGCGGGAGTGGGAACACCGGGGAGCTGTTTTTT
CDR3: CASSPRTSGSGNTGELFF

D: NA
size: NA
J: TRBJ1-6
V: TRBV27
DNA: TGTGCCAGCAGTCAGGCCAGGGGTTCACCCCTCCACTTT
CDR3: CASSQARGSPLHF

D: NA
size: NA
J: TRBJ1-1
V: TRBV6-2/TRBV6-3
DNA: TGTGCCAGCAGTTACGCCTATAACACTGAAGCTTTCTTT
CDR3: CASSYAYNTEAFF

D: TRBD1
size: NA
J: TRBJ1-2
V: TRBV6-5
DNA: TGTGCCAGCAGTTACGTAAACTGGGACAGGGGGCACTATGGCTACACCTTC
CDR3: CASSYVNWDRGHYGYTF

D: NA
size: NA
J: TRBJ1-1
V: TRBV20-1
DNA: TGCAGTGTCAGGGGTCAGACTAACACTGAAGCTTTCTTT
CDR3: CSVRGQTNTEAFF

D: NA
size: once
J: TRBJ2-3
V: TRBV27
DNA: TGTGCCAGCCGACGGGATCTCACAGATACGCAGTATTTT
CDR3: CASRRDLTDTQYF

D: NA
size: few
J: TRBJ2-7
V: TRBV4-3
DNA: TGCGCCAGCAGCCTAGATCAGACGGTTAGCTCCTACGAGCAGTACTTC
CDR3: CASSLDQTVSSYEQYF

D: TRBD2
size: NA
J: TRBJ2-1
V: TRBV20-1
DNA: TGCAGTGCCTACCAGCGGGAGGGCCACAATGAGCAGTTCTTC
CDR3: CSAYQREGHNEQFF

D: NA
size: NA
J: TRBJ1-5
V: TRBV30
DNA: TGTGCCTGGACCGGAGGGCTTTATAGCAATCAGCCCCAGCATTTT
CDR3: CAWTGGLYSNQPQHF

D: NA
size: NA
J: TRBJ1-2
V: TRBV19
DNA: TGTGCCAGTAGTCGGGACCTGAGGGTAGGTGGCTACACCTTC
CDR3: CASSRDLRVGGYTF

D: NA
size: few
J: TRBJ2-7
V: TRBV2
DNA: TGTGCCAGCGGCCGACTAGAGGGATACGAGCAGTACTTC
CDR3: CASGRLEGYEQYF

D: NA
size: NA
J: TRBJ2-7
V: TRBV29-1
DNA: TGCAGCGTAGGAGGGACTTCATTCTACGAGCAGTACTTC
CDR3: CSVGGTSFYEQYF

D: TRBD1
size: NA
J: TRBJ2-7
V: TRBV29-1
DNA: TGCAGCGTCTCCGACAGGGGGATAGAGCAGTACTTC
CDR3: CSVSDRGIEQYF

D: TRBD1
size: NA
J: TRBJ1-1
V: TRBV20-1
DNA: TGCAGTGCTCCGGACAGGTCGAACACTGAAGCTTTCTTT
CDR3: CSAPDRSNTEAFF

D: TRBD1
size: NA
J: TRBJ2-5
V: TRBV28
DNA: TGTGCCAGCAGGGACAGGGGGCAGGAGACCCAGTACTTC
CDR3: CASRDRGQETQYF

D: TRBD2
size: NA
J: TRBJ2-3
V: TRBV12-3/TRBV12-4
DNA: TGTGCCAGCACAGCGGGAGGGACTAGCACAGATACGCAGTATTTT
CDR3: CASTAGGTSTDTQYF

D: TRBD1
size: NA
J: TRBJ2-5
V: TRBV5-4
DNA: TGTGCCAGCAGCCACAGGGACAGGGAGACCCAGTACTTC
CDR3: CASSHRDRETQYF

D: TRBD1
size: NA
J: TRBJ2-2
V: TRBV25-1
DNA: TGTGCCAGCAACCCGACAGGGACCGGGGAGCTGTTTTTT
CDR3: CASNPTGTGELFF

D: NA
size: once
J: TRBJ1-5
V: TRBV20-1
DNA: TGCAGTGCTACCCGTGGAGGGGGCAATCAGCCCCAGCATTTT
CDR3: CSATRGGGNQPQHF

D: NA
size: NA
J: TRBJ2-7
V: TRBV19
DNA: TGTGCCAGTAGCGCAGGGGGGTACTACGAGCAGTACTTC
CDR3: CASSAGGYYEQYF

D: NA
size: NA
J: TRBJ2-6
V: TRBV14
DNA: TGTGCCAGCAGCCATGCGGGAGGGGCCAACGTCCTGACTTTC
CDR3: CASSHAGGANVLTF

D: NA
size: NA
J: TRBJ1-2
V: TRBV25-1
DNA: TGTGCCAGCAGTGACCACTTCCCCACTAACTATGGCTACACCTTC
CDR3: CASSDHFPTNYGYTF

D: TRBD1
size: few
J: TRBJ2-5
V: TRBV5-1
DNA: TGCGCCAGCAGCTCGACCGGGACAGAAGAGACCCAGTACTTC
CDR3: CASSSTGTEETQYF

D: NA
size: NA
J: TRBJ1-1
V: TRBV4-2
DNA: TGTGCCAGCAGCCTCTTGGGGCAGGGTAACGCTGAAGCTTTCTTT
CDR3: CASSLLGQGNAEAFF

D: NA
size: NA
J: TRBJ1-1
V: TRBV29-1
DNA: TGCAGCCCCGAACATGAGAACACTGAAGCTTTCTTT
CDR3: CSPEHENTEAFF

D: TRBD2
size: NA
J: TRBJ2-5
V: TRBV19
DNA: TGTGCCAGTAGTACCCAGCGGGAGGGCTCTCAAGAGACCCAGTACTTC
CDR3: CASSTQREGSQETQYF

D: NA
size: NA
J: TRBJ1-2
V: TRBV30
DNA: TGTGCCTGGAAGAAGACAGGATCTTATGGCTACACCTTC
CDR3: CAWKKTGSYGYTF

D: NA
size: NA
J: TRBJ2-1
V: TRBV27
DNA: TGTGCCAGCAGAACCACCGGGACTTGGAACAATGAGCAGTTCTTC
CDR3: CASRTTGTWNNEQFF

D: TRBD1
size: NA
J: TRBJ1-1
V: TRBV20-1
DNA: TGCAGTGCTAGGATCGGACAGGGAGGAACTGAAGCTTTCTTT
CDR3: CSARIGQGGTEAFF

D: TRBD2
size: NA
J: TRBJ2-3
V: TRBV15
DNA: TGTGCCACCAGCAGAGATCTATCAGCTAGCGGCGCAGATACGCAGTATTTT
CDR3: CATSRDLSASGADTQYF

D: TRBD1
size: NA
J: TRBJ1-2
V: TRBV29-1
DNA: TGCAGCGTTGAACTTTCTAGGGACAGGGCGCGTATGGAATATGGCTACACCTTC
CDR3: CSVELSRDRARMEYGYTF

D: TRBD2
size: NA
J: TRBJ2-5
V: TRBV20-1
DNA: TGCAGTGCTGCAGCGGGAGGGCCTTCGGAGACCCAGTACTTC
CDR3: CSAAAGGPSETQYF

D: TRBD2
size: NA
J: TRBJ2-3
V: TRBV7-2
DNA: TGTGCCAGCAGCCTAGGACTAGCGGGACGAGATACGCAGTATTTT
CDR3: CASSLGLAGRDTQYF

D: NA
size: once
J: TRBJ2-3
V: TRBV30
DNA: TGTGCCTGGAGTGTACCCCGACCTCCTAGCACAGATACGCAGTATTTT
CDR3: CAWSVPRPPSTDTQYF